This T cell receptor (beta chain) was documented in a study of spatial heterogeneity in lung cancer. Study as a whole: The library had UMIs, and each TCR and UMI pair averaged more than ten raw reads. Study-level findings and limits: Ubiquitous expanded tumor TCRs showed up in blood more at resection than follow-up.

This CDR3 is 15 amino acids long. Trimming cost V 1 base and J 5 bases; bases outside gene matches: 2. The V gene's germline CDR1 is SEHNR and CDR2 FQNEAQ (reference sequence). Time point: sample taken at primary tumor resection. The sequenced material consisted of unsorted whole RNA from tumor, nontumor lung or frozen PBMC. Donors were under 90 untreated early-stage non-small cell lung cancer patients. In this sample, this clonotype turned up a few times. Its antigen is still unknown. On each TCR cDNA molecule, a unique molecular identifier was present. TCRdb recomputed calls from the 5' RACE reads with MiXCR, one row per CDR3 protein. The sample holds approximately 49,000 distinct CDR3 sequences, under 6% seen once.

This TCR was recovered from a male donor with early-stage non-small cell lung cancer. The V and J genes are TRBV7-9 and TRBJ2-3, with 11 bases matching TRBD2. Sequenced material: PBMCs, taken at surgery. The CDR3 nucleotides are TGTGCCAGCAGCTTAGGAGGACTAGCGGGAGATACGCAGTATTTT. It codes for CASSLGGLAGDTQYF. Supplemented by reference TRBV7-9 and TRBJ2-3, the full variable domain reads DTGVSQNPRHKITKRGQNVTFRCDPISEHNRLYWYRQTLGQGPEFLTYFQNEAQLEKSRLLSDRFSAERPKGSFSTLEIQRTEQGDSAMYLCASSLGGLAGDTQYFGPGTRLTVL.